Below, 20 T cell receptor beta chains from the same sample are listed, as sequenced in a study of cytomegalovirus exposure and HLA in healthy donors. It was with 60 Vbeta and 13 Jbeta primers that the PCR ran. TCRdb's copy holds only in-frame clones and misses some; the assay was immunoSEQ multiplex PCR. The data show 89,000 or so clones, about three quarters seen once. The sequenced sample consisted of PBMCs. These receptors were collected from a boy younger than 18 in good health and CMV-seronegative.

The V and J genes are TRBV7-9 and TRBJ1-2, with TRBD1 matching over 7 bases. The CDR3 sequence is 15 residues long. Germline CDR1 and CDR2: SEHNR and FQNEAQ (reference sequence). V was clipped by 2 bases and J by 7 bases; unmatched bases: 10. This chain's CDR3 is CASSLKADRDFGYTF. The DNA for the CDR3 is TGTGCCAGCAGCTTAAAGGCCGACAGGGACTTTGGCTACACCTTC.

The CDR3 bases are TGTGCCAGCAATGATCAGGGTGATTGGAACACCATATATTTT. Translated: CASNDQGDWNTIYF. This chain connects TRBV9 to TRBJ1-3; a weak D match, TRBD1 (5 bases). Trimming took off 6 bases at V and 7 bases at J, with 17 bases between the two ends. Germline assignment: CDR1 SGDLS and CDR2 YYNGEE. There are 14 residues in the CDR3.

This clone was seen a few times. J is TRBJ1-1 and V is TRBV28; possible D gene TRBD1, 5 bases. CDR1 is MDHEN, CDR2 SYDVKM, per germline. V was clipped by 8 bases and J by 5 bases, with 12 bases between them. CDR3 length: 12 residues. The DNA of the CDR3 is TGTGCCAGCGGCCCTGGGGGGACTGAAGCTTTCTTT. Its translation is CASGPGGTEAFF.

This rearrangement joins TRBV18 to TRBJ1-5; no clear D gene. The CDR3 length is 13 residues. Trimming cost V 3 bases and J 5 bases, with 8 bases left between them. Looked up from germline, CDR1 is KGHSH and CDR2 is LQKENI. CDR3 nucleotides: TGTGCCAGCTCACCCACTACCCATCAGCCCCAGCATTTT. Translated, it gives CASSPTTHQPQHF.

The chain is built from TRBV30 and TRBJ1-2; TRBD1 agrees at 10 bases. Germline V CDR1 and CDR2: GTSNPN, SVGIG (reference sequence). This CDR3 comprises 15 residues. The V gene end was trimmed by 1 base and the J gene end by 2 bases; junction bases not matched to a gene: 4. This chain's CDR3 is CAWSAGTGANYGYTF. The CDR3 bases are TGTGCCTGGAGTGCCGGGACAGGGGCAAACTATGGCTACACCTTC. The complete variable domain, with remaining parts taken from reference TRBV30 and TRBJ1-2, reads SQTIHQWPATLVQPVGSPLSLECTVEGTSNPNLYWYRQAAGRGLQLLFYSVGIGQISSEVPQNLSASRPQDRQFILSSKKLLLSDSGFYLCAWSAGTGANYGYTFGSGTRLTVV.

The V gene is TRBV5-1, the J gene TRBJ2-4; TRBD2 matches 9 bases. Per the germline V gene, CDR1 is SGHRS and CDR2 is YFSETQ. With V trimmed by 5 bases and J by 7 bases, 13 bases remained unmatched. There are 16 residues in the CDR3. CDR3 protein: CASSRRVPSGDNIQYF. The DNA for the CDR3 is TGCGCCAGCAGTCGACGGGTCCCTAGCGGGGACAACATTCAGTACTTC. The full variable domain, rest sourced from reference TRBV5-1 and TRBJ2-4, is KAGVTQTPRYLIKTRGQQVTLSCSPISGHRSVSWYQQTPGQGLQFLFEYFSETQRNKGNFPGRFSGRQFSNSRSEMNVSTLELGDSALYLCASSRRVPSGDNIQYFGAGTRLSVL.

In DNA form, the CDR3 reads TGTGCCATCGCGATAGCGGGGGAAGAGACCCAGTACTTC. Translation: CAIAIAGEETQYF. The genes are TRBV5-4 and TRBJ2-5, with 9 bases aligning to TRBD2. The germline CDR1 and CDR2 sequences are SGHNT and YYREEE (reference sequence). The CDR3 is 13 amino acids. V shed 9 bases and J 3 bases; nucleotides not matched to a gene: 6.

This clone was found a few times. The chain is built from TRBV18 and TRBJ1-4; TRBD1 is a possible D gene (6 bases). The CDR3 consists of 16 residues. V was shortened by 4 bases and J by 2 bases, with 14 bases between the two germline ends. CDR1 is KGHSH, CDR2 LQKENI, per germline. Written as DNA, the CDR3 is TGTGCCAGCTCACACAGGGTCCTTAGGACTAATGAAAAACTGTTTTTT. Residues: CASSHRVLRTNEKLFF.

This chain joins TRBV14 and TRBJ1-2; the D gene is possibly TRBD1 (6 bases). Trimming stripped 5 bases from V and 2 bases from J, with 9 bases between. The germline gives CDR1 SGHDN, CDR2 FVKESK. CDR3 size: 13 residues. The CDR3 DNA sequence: TGTGCCAGCAGCGGACAGCCCAACTATGGCTACACCTTC. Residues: CASSGQPNYGYTF.

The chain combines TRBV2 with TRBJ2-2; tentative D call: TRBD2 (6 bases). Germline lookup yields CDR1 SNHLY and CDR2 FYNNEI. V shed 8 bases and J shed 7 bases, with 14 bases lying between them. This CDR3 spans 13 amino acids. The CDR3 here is CASLGGAVGELFF. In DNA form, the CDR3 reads TGTGCCAGCCTCGGCGGGGCAGTCGGGGAGCTGTTTTTT.

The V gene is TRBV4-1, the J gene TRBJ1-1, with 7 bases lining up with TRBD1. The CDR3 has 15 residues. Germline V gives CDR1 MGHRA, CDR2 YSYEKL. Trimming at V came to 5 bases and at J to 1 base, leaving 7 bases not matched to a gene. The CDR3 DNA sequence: TGCGCCAGCAGCGCGAGGGGGCGTTGGAACACTGAAGCTTTCTTT. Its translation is CASSARGRWNTEAFF.

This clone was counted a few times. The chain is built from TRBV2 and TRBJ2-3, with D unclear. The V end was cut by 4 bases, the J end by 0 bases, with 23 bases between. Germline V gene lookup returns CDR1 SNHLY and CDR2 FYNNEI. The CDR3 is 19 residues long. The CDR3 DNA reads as TGTGCCAGCAGTGGATTTCAAGAGGTGGCAGAGCCTAGCACAGATACGCAGTATTTT. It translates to CASSGFQEVAEPSTDTQYF.

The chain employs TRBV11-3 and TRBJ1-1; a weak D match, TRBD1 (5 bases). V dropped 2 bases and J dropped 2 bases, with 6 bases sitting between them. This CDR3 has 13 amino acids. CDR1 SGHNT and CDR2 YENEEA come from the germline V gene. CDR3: CASSLRGNTEAFF. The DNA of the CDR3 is TGTGCCAGCAGCTTAAGGGGCAACACTGAAGCTTTCTTT.

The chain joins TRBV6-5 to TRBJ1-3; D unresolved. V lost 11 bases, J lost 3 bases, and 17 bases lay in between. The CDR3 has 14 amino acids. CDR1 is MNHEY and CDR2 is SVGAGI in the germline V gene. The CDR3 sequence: CASRRDLGGNTIYF. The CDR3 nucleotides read TGTGCCTCAAGGAGGGATCTAGGTGGAAACACCATATATTTT.

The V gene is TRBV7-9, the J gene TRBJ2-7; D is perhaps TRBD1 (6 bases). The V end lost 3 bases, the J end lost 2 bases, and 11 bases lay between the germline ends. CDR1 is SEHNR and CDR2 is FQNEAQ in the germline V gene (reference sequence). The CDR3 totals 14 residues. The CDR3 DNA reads TGTGCCAGCAGCTTTCCAGGGGTTGCCTACGAGCAGTACTTC. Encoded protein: CASSFPGVAYEQYF.

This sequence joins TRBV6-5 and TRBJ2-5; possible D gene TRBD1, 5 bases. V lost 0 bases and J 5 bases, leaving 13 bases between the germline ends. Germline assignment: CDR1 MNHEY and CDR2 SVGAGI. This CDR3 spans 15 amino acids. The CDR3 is CASSYSAGSGETQYF. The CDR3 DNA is TGTGCCAGCAGTTACTCGGCAGGGTCAGGCGAGACCCAGTACTTC.

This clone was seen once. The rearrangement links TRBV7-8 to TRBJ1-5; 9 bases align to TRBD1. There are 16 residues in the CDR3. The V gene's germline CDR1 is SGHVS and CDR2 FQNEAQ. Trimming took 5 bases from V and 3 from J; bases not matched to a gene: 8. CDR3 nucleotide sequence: TGTGCCAGCAGCCGAACAGGGGGCACCATCAATCAGCCCCAGCATTTT. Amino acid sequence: CASSRTGGTINQPQHF.

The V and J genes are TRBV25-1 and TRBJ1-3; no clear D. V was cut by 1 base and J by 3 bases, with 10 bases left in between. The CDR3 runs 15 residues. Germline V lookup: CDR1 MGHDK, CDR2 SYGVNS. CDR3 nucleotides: TGTGCCAGCAGTGAATTTGGAGGAAATGGAAACACCATATATTTT. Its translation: CASSEFGGNGNTIYF. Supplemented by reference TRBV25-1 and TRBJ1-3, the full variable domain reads EADIYQTPRYLVIGTGKKITLECSQTMGHDKMYWYQQDPGMELHLIHYSYGVNSTEKGDLSSESTVSRIRTEHFPLTLESARPSHTSQYLCASSEFGGNGNTIYFGEGSWLTVV.

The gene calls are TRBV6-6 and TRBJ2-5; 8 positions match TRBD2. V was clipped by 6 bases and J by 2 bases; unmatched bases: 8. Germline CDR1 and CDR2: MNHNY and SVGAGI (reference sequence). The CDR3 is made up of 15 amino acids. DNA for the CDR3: TGTGCCAGCAGGGCCGGGGTAGCGGGACAAGAGACCCAGTACTTC. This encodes CASRAGVAGQETQYF.

This CDR3 reads CASSSGNEQYF. The DNA of the CDR3 is TGTGCCAGCAGTTCCGGGAACGAGCAGTACTTC. The chain joins TRBV27 to TRBJ2-7; possible D gene TRBD2, 5 bases. Trimming cost V 4 bases and J 5 bases, with 6 bases left between them. Looked up from germline, CDR1 is MNHEY and CDR2 is SMNVEV (reference sequence). The CDR3 totals 11 residues.